This record covers a single T cell receptor beta chain. The antigen remains unidentified. This entry belongs to a study of OX40 agonist ivuxolimab in advanced cancers. Background on the study: Having had anti-PD-1, anti-PD-L1 or anti-CTLA-4 therapy before was allowed, and approximately 40% had some. Three patients had partial responses: one hepatocellular carcinoma, two cutaneous melanoma.

The study, taken as a whole, reports: At 0.1 to 3.0 mg/kg and by week 6, CD4+ and CD8+ T cells in the blood had expanded clonally. More expanded clones were found, on average, in CD8+ than in CD4+ T cells.

Produced via immunoSEQ multiplex PCR; TCRdb's table is partial and in-frame only. This sample has 65,000 to 85,000 clones; around nine tenths occur once, and the top ten carry 2% to 2.5%. In germline, CDR1 is SGHRS, CDR2 YFSETQ. CDR3 length equals 16 residues. V shed 3 bases and J 2 bases; nucleotides not matched to a gene: 8. The input for sequencing was CD4+ or CD8+ T cells sorted from blood, taken in a trial of the OX40 agonist ivuxolimab. J is TRBJ2-7 and V is TRBV5-1; 10 bases map to TRBD2. The TCR comes from an adult with an advanced solid tumor such as melanoma, head and neck, liver or kidney cancer. CDR3 in DNA: TGCGCCAGCAGCTCCTCCGGGACTAGCGCAGCCTACGAGCAGTACTTC. Translation: CASSSSGTSAAYEQYF.